This T cell receptor beta chain emerged from a study of blood T cells in healthy people across ages. Sample-barcoded 5' priming and a J-beta primer mix drove a second PCR of about 6 to 12 cycles. TCRdb re-derived calls from the 5' RACE reads in MiXCR, one entry per CDR3 protein. Of approximately 350,000 distinct CDR3 sequences listed, approximately 51% are singletons. The CDR3 covers 20 residues. V shed 1 base and J 2 bases; nucleotides not matched to a gene: 16. Per the germline V gene, CDR1 is SGHTA and CDR2 is FQGNSA. This TCR came from a man in his 60s in good health. The chain joins TRBV7-2 to TRBJ2-3; 9 positions match TRBD2. Source material: blood. The CDR3 loop is CASSLVGASGTSPYTDTQYF. CDR3 DNA: TGTGCCAGCAGCTTAGTAGGGGCTAGCGGGACTTCCCCCTACACAGATACGCAGTATTTT.